A selection of T cell receptor beta chains follows, all from one sample in a study of CD8+CD57+ T cells in acquired aplastic anemia. TCRdb used MiXCR to reprocess the reads, holding one entry per CDR3 protein. The repertoire has approximately 190,000 distinct CDR3 sequences, around 47% of them found once; the top ten carry around a tenth. Sequenced input: sorted CD4+, CD8+, or CD8+CD57+ T cells (not recorded which) from PBMCs. The receptors come from a human donor with aplastic anemia. Each CDR3 is given with its conserved first and last residue. The order of the fields is J gene, clone size, D gene, V gene, CDR3 protein, CDR3 DNA. D genes are given only for firm matches. For some rows the clone size is stated as once, few or many, or as a class when expanded; others skip it.

j_call: TRBJ2-2
clone_size: many
d_call: TRBD2
v_call: TRBV6-5
cdr3_aa: CASSSPGLAGGGTGELFF
cdr3_nt: TGTGCCAGCAGTTCACCGGGACTAGCGGGAGGAGGCACCGGGGAGCTGTTTTTT

j_call: TRBJ2-5
clone_size: .
d_call: .
v_call: TRBV5-1
cdr3_aa: CASSLSRAQETQYF
cdr3_nt: TGCGCCAGCAGTCTATCTCGGGCCCAAGAGACCCAGTACTTC

j_call: TRBJ1-3
clone_size: .
d_call: .
v_call: TRBV2
cdr3_aa: CASRLAGGSGNTIYF
cdr3_nt: TGTGCCAGCAGACTAGCGGGGGGCAGTGGAAACACCATATATTTT

j_call: TRBJ2-7
clone_size: few
d_call: .
v_call: TRBV7-2
cdr3_aa: CASSLGGAAGSYEQYF
cdr3_nt: TGTGCCAGCAGCTTAGGCGGGGCCGCCGGAAGCTACGAGCAGTACTTC

j_call: TRBJ2-7
clone_size: .
d_call: .
v_call: TRBV7-8
cdr3_aa: CASESGDSYEQYF
cdr3_nt: TGTGCCAGCGAGTCCGGGGACTCCTACGAGCAGTACTTC

j_call: TRBJ1-6
clone_size: .
d_call: .
v_call: TRBV30
cdr3_aa: CAWSLTVNNSPLHF
cdr3_nt: TGTGCCTGGAGCCTGACAGTGAATAATTCACCCCTCCACTTT

j_call: TRBJ2-2
clone_size: few
d_call: .
v_call: TRBV29-1
cdr3_aa: CSVKNTGELFF
cdr3_nt: TGCAGCGTGAAGAACACCGGGGAGCTGTTTTTT

j_call: TRBJ2-7
clone_size: .
d_call: .
v_call: TRBV19
cdr3_aa: CASSSPGYTYEQYF
cdr3_nt: TGTGCCAGTAGTAGTCCAGGTTATACCTACGAGCAGTACTTC

j_call: TRBJ2-1
clone_size: once
d_call: TRBD2
v_call: TRBV25-1
cdr3_aa: CASSDKRLAGDEQFF
cdr3_nt: TGTGCCAGCAGTGATAAGAGACTAGCGGGAGATGAGCAGTTCTTC

j_call: TRBJ2-1
clone_size: few
d_call: TRBD2
v_call: TRBV29-1
cdr3_aa: CSVILAGASNEQFF
cdr3_nt: TGCAGCGTCATACTAGCGGGAGCCTCCAATGAGCAGTTCTTC

j_call: TRBJ2-1
clone_size: .
d_call: .
v_call: TRBV5-6
cdr3_aa: CASSLLGSLSYNEQFF
cdr3_nt: TGTGCCAGCAGCTTGTTGGGGTCCCTCTCCTACAATGAGCAGTTCTTC

j_call: TRBJ2-7
clone_size: many
d_call: TRBD2
v_call: TRBV19
cdr3_aa: CASSVGLFNYEQYF
cdr3_nt: TGTGCCAGTAGTGTGGGACTATTCAACTACGAGCAGTACTTC

j_call: TRBJ1-2
clone_size: .
d_call: .
v_call: TRBV7-8
cdr3_aa: CASSLAVDGLAGYTF
cdr3_nt: TGTGCCAGCAGCTTAGCGGTGGACGGACTGGCTGGCTACACCTTC

j_call: TRBJ2-1
clone_size: .
d_call: TRBD2
v_call: TRBV12-5
cdr3_aa: CASGLVRAGGRIYNEQFF
cdr3_nt: TGTGCTAGTGGTTTGGTACGTGCGGGAGGGCGGATATACAATGAGCAGTTCTTC